The sequence of this T cell receptor beta chain was determined in a study of T-cell reconstitution after alpha-beta-depleted transplantation in children. Germline lookup yields CDR1 SGHRS and CDR2 YFSETQ. Trimming took 1 base from V and 0 from J, leaving 16 bases between them. CDR3 size: 17 residues. The authors prepared the TCRbeta library with unique molecular identifiers. TCRdb processed the PCR reads anew with MiXCR; each CDR3 protein has one entry. The repertoire holds fewer than 350,000 distinct CDR3 sequences, with roughly 7.8% as singletons. This clonotype was detected many times. Its antigen is still unknown. Findings and limits, study-wide: Two months or so post-transplant, alpha-beta T cells reportedly derived from several hundred expanded graft clones. One year post-transplant, T-cell counts and diversity were largely derived from T cells produced anew.

The clonotype originates from a female patient aged 2-10 years who had a stem cell transplant for Fanconi anemia, so the T cells may come from the graft donor. This specimen consisted of peripheral blood, obtained 360 days after TCRalphabeta/CD19-depleted stem cell transplant. V is TRBV5-1 and J is TRBJ2-5; D might be TRBD1 (6 bases). The CDR3 DNA follows: TGCGCCAGCAGCTTGCTGGTCCAGGGGTCGTACCAAGAGACCCAGTACTTC. This sequence encodes CASSLLVQGSYQETQYF.